A single sample gave rise to the 20 T cell receptor beta chains below, sequenced in a study of memory CD4+ T cells and cytomegalovirus serostatus. The sort gate was single viable CD3+CD4+CD8-CD45RO+ cells for memory CD4+ T cells. Profiling relied on immunoSEQ multiplex PCR, and the TCRdb table lists in-frame clones only, not all of them. Here the sample spans 35,000 to 50,000 clones, 65% to 80% being singletons. The sequencing input was memory CD4+ T cells from blood. Receptors were obtained from an adult in good health and CMV-seronegative.

The chain is built from TRBV5-6 and TRBJ2-7; 7 bases are shared with TRBD1. The CDR3 is 15 residues long. Germline trimming cut 2 bases from V and 3 bases from J; bases unmatched to any gene: 8. In germline, CDR1 is SGHDT, CDR2 YYEEEE. The CDR3 sequence is CASSLPGQISYEQYF. The CDR3, as DNA: TGTGCCAGCAGCTTACCGGGACAGATAAGCTACGAGCAGTACTTC.

V gene TRBV14 combines with J gene TRBJ1-6, with D possibly being TRBD1 (6 bases). The CDR3 totals 16 residues. CDR1 is SGHDN, CDR2 FVKESK, per germline. V gave up 2 bases and J gave up 10 bases, with 18 bases separating them. The CDR3 DNA reads as TGTGCCAGCAGCCAAAAAGATAGGGGGTCGATCTCACCCCTCCACTTT. Its translation is CASSQKDRGSISPLHF.

The chain joins TRBV29-1 to TRBJ1-2; weak D call: TRBD1 (5 bases). The CDR3 consists of 13 residues. The germline CDR1 and CDR2 sequences are SQVTM and ANQGSEA. With 4 bases removed from V and 1 base from J, the gap between germline ends came to 10 bases. The CDR3, as DNA: TGCAGCGTTGCTTTGGGGGATAACTATGGCTACACCTTC. Translating gives CSVALGDNYGYTF.

In this sample, this clone turned up a few times. The chain links TRBV7-3 to TRBJ2-1; 7 bases are shared with TRBD2. Germline V CDR1 and CDR2: SGHTA, FQGTGA. This CDR3 has 13 residues. Losses at the gene ends were 2 bases for V and 9 bases for J; bases not matched to a gene: 4. The CDR3 reads CASSLVGGSEQFF. For the CDR3, the DNA is TGTGCCAGCAGCTTAGTGGGCGGGAGTGAGCAGTTCTTC. Full variable domain (missing parts from reference TRBV7-3 and TRBJ2-1): GAGVSQTPSNKVTEKGKYVELRCDPISGHTALYWYRQSLGQGPEFLIYFQGTGAADDSGLPNDRFFAVRPEGSVSTLKIQRTERGDSAVYLCASSLVGGSEQFFGPGTRLTVL.

This rearrangement joins TRBV9 to TRBJ2-1; the D gene is possibly TRBD1 (5 bases). Trimming shortened V by 4 bases and J by 8 bases, and 31 bases separated the two germline ends. From germline, CDR1 is SGDLS and CDR2 YYNGEE. The CDR3 sequence is 19 residues long. CDR3 coding DNA: TGTGCCAGCAGCCGAAAAACCGACAGTCCCGGACGAAGGCTCGATGAGCAGTTCTTC. Translated: CASSRKTDSPGRRLDEQFF.

The rearrangement joins TRBV19 to TRBJ1-1; perhaps TRBD1 as D (5 bases). The ends were cut back, 8 bases at V and 3 bases at J, with 13 bases in the middle. This CDR3 contains 13 residues. From germline, CDR1 is LNHDA and CDR2 SQIVND (reference sequence). The CDR3 reads CASFGTVYTEAFF. CDR3 coding DNA: TGTGCCAGTTTCGGGACGGTTTACACTGAAGCTTTCTTT.

V is TRBV6-6 and J is TRBJ2-7, with 12 nucleotides matching TRBD1. The J segment lost 6 bases and the V segment lost 8 bases, leaving 5 bases of the junction unmatched. This CDR3 has 13 residues. Germline V gene lookup returns CDR1 MNHNY and CDR2 SVGAGI (reference sequence). CDR3 protein: CASEGTGGGEQYF. CDR3 bases: TGTGCCAGCGAGGGGACAGGGGGCGGCGAGCAGTACTTC.

V usage is TRBV6-6 and J usage is TRBJ2-7, with D unresolved. Germline V gene data show CDR1 as MNHNY and CDR2 as SVGAGI (reference sequence). The CDR3 loop spans 15 amino acids. Deletions cut 4 bases from V and 1 base from J, with 14 bases between. CDR3 sequence (DNA): TGTGCCAGCAGTTCGCCCGGGCCCCAATCCTACGAGCAGTACTTC. It codes for CASSSPGPQSYEQYF.

The chain carries TRBV4-2 and TRBJ1-2; D uncertain. Per germline, CDR1 LGHNA and CDR2 YNFKEQ. V was trimmed by 0 bases and J by 4 bases, leaving 12 bases between them. This CDR3 spans 15 amino acids. CDR3 DNA sequence: TGTGCCAGCAGCCAAGATTGGGCAGCCGTCTATGGCTACACCTTC. Encoded protein: CASSQDWAAVYGYTF.

The V gene is TRBV20-1, the J gene TRBJ1-1; possibly TRBD1 for D (5 bases). The CDR3 sequence is 11 residues long. V shed 6 bases and J shed 8 bases, with 13 bases lying between them. CDR1 is DFQATT, CDR2 SNEGSKA, per germline (reference sequence). The CDR3 coding sequence is TGCAGTGCACTGCGACAGACAGAAGCTTTCTTT. Translation gives CSALRQTEAFF.

This chain uses TRBV7-2 with TRBJ1-3; D not resolved. Germline CDR1 and CDR2: SGHTA and FQGNSA. The CDR3 runs 15 residues. V lost 1 base and J 2 bases, leaving 9 bases between the germline ends. The CDR3 here is CASSLEDLPGNTIYF. The CDR3 DNA reads as TGTGCCAGCAGCTTAGAGGACCTTCCTGGAAACACCATATATTTT.

Here the CDR3 reads CASSSSGSFETQYF. Here the CDR3 DNA reads TGTGCCAGCAGCTCGTCAGGCTCATTCGAGACCCAGTACTTC. The gene calls are TRBV7-9 and TRBJ2-5; D gene uncertain. The CDR3 runs to 14 residues. The V and J ends lost 4 bases and 5 bases respectively, with 14 bases between them. Germline CDR1 is SEHNR and CDR2 is FQNEAQ (reference sequence).

The gene calls are TRBV9 and TRBJ1-6; no reliable D call. This CDR3 comprises 13 residues. Between the trimmed V and J ends, which lost 2 bases and 6 bases, there was a span of 6 bases. CDR1 is SGDLS and CDR2 is YYNGEE in the germline V gene. The CDR3 coding sequence is TGTGCCAGCAGCGTCGAGGGTAATTCACCCCTCCACTTT. Translated, it gives CASSVEGNSPLHF.

The rearrangement uses TRBV5-1 and TRBJ1-2; 8 nucleotides line up with TRBD1. CDR1 is SGHRS, CDR2 YFSETQ, per germline. With 1 base clipped from V and 0 bases from J, the junction kept 5 bases outside the gene matches. This CDR3 spans 16 amino acids. The CDR3 DNA reads TGCGCCAGCAGCTTGAGGACAGGGAAGACTAACTATGGCTACACCTTC. This codes for CASSLRTGKTNYGYTF.

The gene calls are TRBV2 and TRBJ2-3; the D call may be TRBD1 or TRBD2 (5 bases each). Germline V lookup: CDR1 SNHLY, CDR2 FYNNEI. The length of the CDR3 is 11 residues. Trimming stripped 4 bases from V and 9 bases from J, with 8 bases between. The CDR3 region is CASSAGATQYF. The CDR3 nucleotides read TGTGCCAGCAGTGCCGGGGCCACGCAGTATTTT.

This rearrangement joins TRBV27 to TRBJ2-5; D might be TRBD1 (7 bases). The V and J ends lost 3 bases and 4 bases respectively, with 12 bases between them. CDR3 length: 14 amino acids. Germline V CDR1 and CDR2: MNHEY, SMNVEV (reference sequence). The CDR3: CASSLHRGGETQYF. For the CDR3, the DNA is TGTGCCAGCAGTTTGCACAGGGGAGGAGAGACCCAGTACTTC.

The V call is TRBV10-3, the J call TRBJ2-3, with D possibly being TRBD1 (5 bases). Per germline, CDR1 ENHRY and CDR2 SYGVKD. The CDR3 has 17 residues. The V gene lost 0 bases and the J gene lost 4 bases, with 17 bases spanning the gap. The CDR3 DNA reads TGTGCCATCAGTGAGTCCGGCCTAGGGGATAGGGCAGATACGCAGTATTTT. Protein product: CAISESGLGDRADTQYF.

This clone turned up a few times. V and J are TRBV10-3 and TRBJ2-5; D may match TRBD1 or TRBD2 (6 bases each). Trimming left V 8 bases short and J 7 bases short, with 17 bases between. From germline, CDR1 is ENHRY and CDR2 SYGVKD. This CDR3 region has 13 residues. This chain's CDR3 is CAIVGAEGGTQYF. The CDR3 nucleotides are TGTGCCATCGTTGGTGCTGAGGGGGGGACCCAGTACTTC.

The V and J genes are TRBV7-2 and TRBJ1-4; 11 bases map to TRBD1. The CDR3 has 16 residues. The J segment lost 2 bases and the V segment lost 5 bases, leaving 4 bases of the junction unmatched. Per germline, CDR1 SGHTA and CDR2 FQGNSA. The CDR3 reads CASSKGQGATNEKLFF. CDR3 bases: TGTGCCAGCAGCAAAGGACAGGGGGCTACTAATGAAAAACTGTTTTTT.

This clone was seen only a few times. The chain joins TRBV19 to TRBJ1-5; maybe TRBD1 (6 bases). Germline V CDR1 and CDR2: LNHDA, SQIVND (reference sequence). There are 17 residues in the CDR3. The V end lost 6 bases, the J end lost 2 bases, and 20 bases lay between the germline ends. The CDR3 nucleotides read TGTGCCAGTAGCCAAGCAGCGGGCAGGGGTGGCAATCAGCCCCAGCATTTT. Its protein product is CASSQAAGRGGNQPQHF.